Presented here are 13 T cell receptor beta chains from one specimen sequenced in a study of identical twins. A single record per CDR3 protein comes from TCRdb applying MiXCR to the 5' RACE reads. The table records over 550,000 distinct CDR3 sequences, 7.1% of them present only once. This sample was also put to use in a study of yellow fever vaccine responses in identical twins.

Sequences were obtained from PBMCs. Receptor source: a young woman in good health.

The chain is built from TRBV12-3 or TRBV12-4 and TRBJ2-1; tentatively, D is TRBD2 (6 bases). Between the trimmed V and J ends, which lost 6 bases and 0 bases, there was a span of 15 bases. There are 16 residues in the CDR3. CDR3: CASSKGVGSSYNEQFF. In DNA, the CDR3 is TGTGCCAGCAGCAAAGGGGTCGGGAGCTCCTACAATGAGCAGTTCTTC.

This clonotype has ten or more counts. The gene calls are TRBV28 and TRBJ2-3; D not resolved. The CDR3 is 17 amino acids. CDR1 and CDR2 (germline): MDHEN, SYDVKM. The ends were cut back, 7 bases at V and 2 bases at J, with 22 bases in the middle. CDR3 sequence: CASTPPRASTPTDTQYF. The CDR3 DNA is TGTGCCAGCACCCCCCCACGAGCTTCGACGCCCACAGATACGCAGTATTTT.

This clonotype was detected ten times or more. The chain joins TRBV7-9 to TRBJ1-2, with D possibly being TRBD1 (5 bases). V was cut by 6 bases and J by 3 bases, with 11 bases left in between. This CDR3 contains 13 residues. In germline, CDR1 is SEHNR, CDR2 FQNEAQ (reference sequence). DNA of the CDR3: TGTGCCAGCAGACCTCAGGGCGACTATGGCTACACCTTC. Its protein product is CASRPQGDYGYTF.

J is TRBJ2-3 and V is TRBV25-1; TRBD1 is a possible D gene (5 bases). The V gene's germline CDR1 is MGHDK and CDR2 SYGVNS. Trimming removed 6 bases at V and 2 bases at J, with 9 bases between. This CDR3 region has 13 residues. The CDR3 DNA reads TGTGCCAGCAGAACAGGTCCCACAGATACGCAGTATTTT. It yields the protein CASRTGPTDTQYF.

This clonotype was found a few times. The V and J genes are TRBV5-5 and TRBJ1-2; D possibly corresponds to TRBD1 (6 bases). V dropped 6 bases and J dropped 0 bases, with 12 bases sitting between them. The CDR3 loop spans 14 amino acids. The germline CDR1 and CDR2 sequences are SGHKS and YYEKEE (reference sequence). The CDR3 DNA reads as TGTGCCAGCAAATGGGACACAGCTAACTATGGCTACACCTTC. Its protein is CASKWDTANYGYTF.

Ten or more counts support this clonotype. V usage is TRBV12-3 or TRBV12-4 and J usage is TRBJ2-2, with D maybe TRBD1 (6 bases). This CDR3 spans 13 amino acids. Trimming removed 6 bases from V and 10 bases from J, with 15 bases in between. The CDR3 spells CASSRSTGQELFF. The CDR3 nucleotides read TGTGCCAGCAGCCGATCCACAGGGCAGGAGCTGTTTTTT.

The chain recombines TRBV21-1 with TRBJ2-7. TRBV21-1 is classified as a pseudogene. This CDR3 region has 13 residues. The CDR3 sequence: CASSKSGSYEQYF. The CDR3 nucleotides are TGTGCCAGCAGCAAAAGCGGCTCCTACGAGCAGTACTTC.

This clonotype was seen at least ten times. The chain carries TRBV24-1 and TRBJ1-2; no definite D call. The V end lost 6 bases, the J end lost 4 bases, and 11 bases lay between the germline ends. Germline V CDR1 and CDR2: KGHDR, SFDVKD. CDR3 length: 13 amino acids. The CDR3 loop reads CATSNNSAYGYTF. CDR3 nucleotides: TGTGCCACCAGTAACAACAGCGCCTATGGCTACACCTTC.

The V gene is TRBV11-2, the J gene TRBJ1-1; 7 bases line up with TRBD1. This CDR3 is built from 17 residues. The junction had 12 bases not matched to a gene; V was cut back by 5 bases and J by 0 bases. Germline V CDR1 and CDR2: SGHAT, FQNNGV. The CDR3 is CASSARQGTAVNTEAFF. The CDR3 DNA reads TGTGCCAGCAGCGCCCGACAGGGAACGGCCGTGAACACTGAAGCTTTCTTT.

The chain uses TRBV5-1 and TRBJ2-5; the match to TRBD1 covers 9 bases. There are 16 residues in the CDR3. CDR1 is SGHRS, CDR2 YFSETQ, per germline. V lost 3 bases, J lost 2 bases, and 8 bases stayed unmatched. This chain's CDR3 is CASSSPGQGRQETQYF. The CDR3 DNA is TGCGCCAGCAGCTCGCCGGGACAGGGACGGCAAGAGACCCAGTACTTC.

A few counts support this clonotype. The genes are TRBV5-1 and TRBJ2-5; D unresolved. The germline gives CDR1 SGHRS, CDR2 YFSETQ. Trimming pared 1 base from V and 5 bases from J, leaving 15 bases between. The CDR3 extends over 15 amino acids. CDR3 DNA sequence: TGCGCCAGCAGCTTGCCAAGGGCTAGTCCGGAGACCCAGTACTTC. This translates into CASSLPRASPETQYF.

This clonotype was detected many times. The chain joins TRBV4-1 to TRBJ2-7; the D gene is possibly TRBD1 (5 bases). The V end was cut by 0 bases, the J end by 2 bases, with 14 bases between. The germline V gene has CDR1 MGHRA and CDR2 YSYEKL. This CDR3 contains 16 residues. The CDR3 loop is CASSQDPQGGTYEQYV. For the CDR3, the DNA is TGCGCCAGCAGCCAAGACCCCCAGGGTGGCACCTACGAGCAGTACGTC.

This clonotype turned up a few times. The rearrangement uses TRBV20-1 and TRBJ2-2, with 10 positions matching TRBD1. This CDR3 region has 17 residues. Germline lookup yields CDR1 DFQATT and CDR2 SNEGSKA (reference sequence). The V gene end was trimmed by 1 base and the J gene end by 7 bases; junction bases not matched to a gene: 12. In DNA, the CDR3 is TGCAGTGCTAGAGTGAGGACAGGGGGATTATTGGACGGGGAGCTGTTTTTT. Protein: CSARVRTGGLLDGELFF.